This T cell receptor beta chain was identified during a study of cytomegalovirus exposure and HLA in healthy donors (dated by TCRdb to the late 2010s). Study-level background: An earlier analysis of some 500 of the donors reported more than 250 Gb of sequence data and some 120 million unique TCR beta sequences from some 180 million T cells. The genetic ancestry cluster associated with self-reported Caucasian donors included over 80% of the 300 to 400 genotyped donors. A later analysis re-examined previously published TCR beta repertoires from 500 to 700 donors and added high-resolution HLA genotyping to investigate patterns of TCR occurrence. Because of strong linkage in the cohort, roughly 5 DR-DQ haplotypes were treated as single units for association and clustering. Rather than drawing on any new phenotypic data, the later analysis identified candidate immune exposures from TCR beta sequences and the way those sequences occurred across donors. The study aimed to test whether signatures of past pathogen exposure could be identified by cataloging public T cell receptors. Across roughly 420 genotyped donors of the cohort, an average of approximately 240,000 unique TCR beta nucleotide sequences per donor were sequenced, and 15% to 20% of those sequences were non-productive. In addition to the first cohort of 666 subjects, a separate validation cohort of 130 or so different subjects was used. The study used immunosequencing to profile the T cell repertoires of 666 subjects and linked those repertoires to cytomegalovirus serostatus. Typing coverage differed by locus: A, B, C, DRB1 and DQB1 were typed in roughly 629-630 donors, DQA1 in about 510, DPA1 in 606, and DPB1 in approximately 450. The study combined high-throughput TCR immunosequencing, statistical association of individual TCRs with disease status, and machine learning to predict cytomegalovirus infection status. Roughly 300 gigabases of sequencing data and approximately 85 million unique TCR sequences were included in an early release covering roughly 700 HLA-typed donors. An earlier analysis of approximately 500 of the donors applied high-throughput TCR beta sequencing to assess whether each TCR beta V gene segment acted as functional or pseudogenic. A later genetic analysis took genome-wide SNP genotypes for about 65% of the 666 donors and used that subset as a discovery cohort. Both class I and class II loci were covered by HLA typing, at four-digit resolution. Every repertoire in the discovery cohort had been generated on one and the same sequencing platform. Alongside the repertoire data, information on donor age, sex, ethnicity and CMV serostatus was compiled. What the study reported, not specific to this receptor: In a later genetic analysis, a missense DCLRE1C variant was associated with V-gene and J-gene trimming of TCR beta chains, and the association was replicated in an independent cohort. The authors suggested that the approach could potentially be generalized to other disease states and immunological phenotypes. Because counts were too low, about 18 rarely observed V segments, including chromosome 9 orphons, were left out of the earlier analysis of some 600 of the donors. According to a later analysis, parvovirus B19, influenza, CMV and Epstein-Barr virus appeared linked to several top co-occurrence clusters. Because HLA typing was missing for some donors at each locus, association tests included only the typed subset. When HLA alleles, especially DR and DQ, strongly co-occurred, TCR associations were difficult to assign to individual alleles. According to a later genetic analysis, donors in an Asian-associated ancestry cluster had fewer N-insertions in productive TCRs than the roughly 670-donor mean. A later analysis found that TCR association rates varied across HLA loci, with DRB1 alleles showing the most associated TCRs and HLA-C alleles the fewest. A cluster of highly shared sequence variants was judged likely to be a technical artifact of the sequencing pipeline. Specific HLA alleles were associated with 15,000 to 20,000 TCR beta sequences at a false discovery rate of 0.05 in a later analysis. Across donors, most TCR sequences were observed very rarely, whereas some public TCRs were present in many individuals. For the cohort, immune exposure information was limited to CMV serostatus. Compared with equally common non-associated chains, HLA-associated TCR beta chains in a later analysis were more clonally expanded and had lower generation probabilities. A further reported finding was that TCR beta sequences accurately predicted the HLA-A and HLA-B alleles for most subjects in the first cohort. The study gave a list of some 150 TCR beta chains associated with cytomegalovirus. Three of the identified cytomegalovirus-associated TCR beta chains were confirmed in vitro to be specific for cytomegalovirus antigens. Correlated functional status among segregating V segments might be attributable to linkage disequilibrium, but an unknown experimental factor could not be ruled out. Roughly uniform sequencing depth across donors was assumed in presence/absence analyses, although this assumption may not hold. This cohort had only TCR beta chains sequenced, and the lack of alpha or paired-chain data limited which features could be detected. An earlier analysis of roughly 570 of the donors showed that most TCR beta V segments appeared in productive rearrangements either about 87% or about 30% of the time, which broadly matched IMGT annotations. In both the original and validation cohorts, the classifier was reported to diagnose cytomegalovirus status with high specificity and sensitivity. A later analysis found that most CMV-associated TCR beta chains appeared HLA-restricted, with HLA associations seemingly driven largely by CMV exposure.

In total, around 600 healthy bone marrow donors made up the cohort. At the time of sampling, every cohort member was nominally healthy, though immune exposures that went unrecorded were likely present. The donor was CMV seropositive and belonged to the group of over 250 seropositive cohort members. Each donor provided a peripheral blood sample, and peripheral blood mononuclear cells were used for TCR beta sequencing. The Qiagen DNeasy Blood Extraction Kit was used to extract genomic DNA from the blood cell samples. Regarding this clone: Its antigen has not been determined.

The receptor library was made with the immunoSEQ multiplex PCR assay. For the multiplex PCR, a mixture combining 60 forward primers for TCR Vbeta segments and 13 reverse primers for TCR Jbeta segments was used. The CDR3 region of rearranged TCR beta genes was amplified from genomic DNA with a multiplex PCR assay. On the Illumina HiSeq System, the amplified TCR beta libraries were sequenced as 87-base-pair reads. Per the original workflow: In a later analysis, around 80 million unique TCR beta chains were counted across the approximately 620 repertoires, and roughly 10 million of these chains were shared by at least two donors. A nearest-neighbor algorithm error-corrected the raw reads and collapsed the reads into unique sequences, merging closely related sequences to remove PCR and sequencing errors. To assign V, D and J gene segments, CDR3 sequences were aligned to IMGT reference sequences. For a sequence to be retained, a match of at least six nucleotides to both a V gene segment and a J gene segment was required. A rearrangement counted as productive if the CDR3 had no stop codons and remained in frame with V and J, and every other rearrangement counted as non-productive. CDR3 was defined according to IMGT convention as the region running from the second conserved V-encoded cysteine to the conserved J-encoded phenylalanine. The earlier analysis of about 590 of the donors excluded sequences that lacked an unambiguous match to a single V gene segment. An earlier analysis of approximately 590 of the donors called V segments functional above 56.7% productive rearrangements and segregating when the between-donor standard deviation exceeded 5%. To diagnose cytomegalovirus status from the catalog of TCR beta chain sequences, a statistical classification framework was built. V and J gene assignment, in a later analysis, came from comparing TCR nucleotide sequences with IMGT/GENE-DB human TR gene sequences. The TCRdist pipeline was used in a later analysis to assign CDR3 sequences and most-parsimonious VDJ recombination scenarios. In a later analysis, each TCR beta chain was defined by its CDR3 amino acid sequence together with its V-gene family, and reads lacking a unique V-gene family were excluded. In a later analysis, approximately 590 highly shared, low-generation-probability nucleotide sequences were removed to address suspected cross-contamination and a sequencing artifact. A later analysis calculated a clonal expansion index for each public chain from normalized within-repertoire ranks of inferred template counts. In a later analysis, generation probabilities were computed with a VDJ recombination model fitted to out-of-frame rearrangements, and the resulting probabilities were checked against IGoR. In a later analysis, hypergeometric tests were used to score TCR-TCR, TCR-HLA and TCR-CMV co-occurrence, with a repertoire-size bias correction applied to TCR pairs. A later analysis estimated false discovery rates by permuting HLA or CMV assignments 20 times. In a later analysis, co-occurring TCRs were grouped with DBSCAN, and TCRdist sequence similarity was added when clustering was performed within HLA-allele-positive subsets. Co-occurrence clustering excluded repertoires with fewer than 30,000 or more than 120,000 public chains, plus five with anomalous nucleotide sharing. TCRdb holds this immuneACCESS table with in-frame rearrangements only. Some clones are missing; in checked studies, unresolved V genes explain under half, and the rest has no known cause. The D gene and trimming were derived from the DNA, and the V and J assignments and clone size from that table. The sample's table lists a count of about 77,000 clones. The ten biggest clones cover roughly 15% of the sample.

Sequencing was performed on PBMCs. This TCR was sampled from a man aged 50-59 years in good health and CMV-seropositive.

The nucleotides are TGTGCCATCAAGGCCCCCGCGGGGACCCAGTACTTC. Its translation reads: CAIKAPAGTQYF. The sequence is built from TRBV10-3 and TRBJ2-5; the D gene is perhaps TRBD2, from 5 matching bases. Taken from cysteine to phenylalanine, the CDR3 has 12 residues. The only DNA kept is the CDR3, 36 bases in frame from the first base. Trimming costs V 7 bases and J 7 bases, and their ends lie 13 bases apart. Looking up the germline V gene yields CDR1 ENHRY and CDR2 SYGVKD.